A single sample gave rise to the 2 T cell receptor beta chains below, sequenced in a study of CD8 T cells in Susac syndrome. cDNA came from roughly 0.5 to 1 ug RNA primed by random hexamers. TCRdb re-called the immunoSEQ multiplex PCR reads with MiXCR, one entry per CDR3 protein. Of about 300,000 distinct CDR3 sequences in the sample, 85% were seen once. The sequencing sample was made of CD8+ T cells from PBMCs. These TCRs come from a human donor with multiple sclerosis.

This chain joins TRBV7-9 and TRBJ2-5; tentative D call: TRBD2 (6 bases). The germline V gene encodes CDR1 SEHNR and CDR2 FQNEAQ (reference sequence). CDR3 length: 16 amino acids. Trimming removed 5 bases from V and 1 base from J, with 17 bases in between. In DNA, the CDR3 is TGTGCCAGCAGCGCCTCGCCGGGACTCCGCCAAGAGACCCAGTACTTC. Amino acids: CASSASPGLRQETQYF. The full variable domain, in which reference TRBV7-9 and TRBJ2-5 provide the parts outside the CDR3, is DTGVSQNPRHKITKRGQNVTFRCDPISEHNRLYWYRQTLGQGPEFLTYFQNEAQLEKSRLLSDRFSAERPKGSFSTLEIQRTEQGDSAMYLCASSASPGLRQETQYFGPGTRLLVL.

V is TRBV7-9 and J is TRBJ1-2, with 7 bases fitting TRBD1. V lost 6 bases, J lost 0 bases, and 4 bases stayed unmatched. The germline CDR1 and CDR2 sequences are SEHNR and FQNEAQ (reference sequence). The CDR3 is made up of 14 amino acids. CDR3 amino acids: CASRSGQPNYGYTF. CDR3 sequence (DNA): TGTGCCAGCAGGTCGGGACAGCCTAACTATGGCTACACCTTC.